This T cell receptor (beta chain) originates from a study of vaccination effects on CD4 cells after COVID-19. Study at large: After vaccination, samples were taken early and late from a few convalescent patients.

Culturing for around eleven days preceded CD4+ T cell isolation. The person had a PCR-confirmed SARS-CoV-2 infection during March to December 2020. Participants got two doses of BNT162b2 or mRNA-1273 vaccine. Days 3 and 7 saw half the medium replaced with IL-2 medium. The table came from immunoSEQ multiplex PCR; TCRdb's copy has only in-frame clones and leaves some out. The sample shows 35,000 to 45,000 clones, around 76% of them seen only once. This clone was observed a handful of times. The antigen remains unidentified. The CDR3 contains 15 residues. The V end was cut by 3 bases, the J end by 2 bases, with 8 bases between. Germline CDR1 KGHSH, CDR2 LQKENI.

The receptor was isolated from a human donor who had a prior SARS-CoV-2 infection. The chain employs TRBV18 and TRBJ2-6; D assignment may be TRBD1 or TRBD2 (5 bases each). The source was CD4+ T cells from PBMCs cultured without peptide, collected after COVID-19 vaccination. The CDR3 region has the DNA TGTGCCAGCTCACCCCCGGGACCTGGGGCCAACGTCCTGACTTTC. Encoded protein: CASSPPGPGANVLTF.